This entry lists 8 T cell receptor beta chains sequenced from one sample in a study of vaccination and CD4 T cells after COVID-19. Treatment denoted: roughly 11-day PBMC culture with coronavirus spike peptide pools or control peptides (ViraFEST assay). The assay that was used to sequence DNA from cultured CD4+ T cells was the Oncomine TCR Beta short-read assay. TCRdb redid the calling of the PCR reads with MiXCR, one entry per CDR3 protein. The repertoire holds roughly 10,000 distinct CDR3 sequences, less than 60% seen once, with about 40% in the top ten. The antigens of these receptors remain unknown. Sequencing was done on a sample of CD4+ T cells from blood, cultured in vitro. The receptors here all came from a human donor who had recovered from COVID-19.

The chain joins TRBV2 to TRBJ2-2; the D is unclear. Trimming shortened V by 8 bases and J by 2 bases, and 9 bases separated the two germline ends. The CDR3 is 13 amino acids. Germline V gene lookup returns CDR1 SNHLY and CDR2 FYNNEI. Here the CDR3 reads CASAVGNTGELFF. As DNA, the CDR3 is TGTGCCAGCGCGGTGGGAAACACCGGGGAGCTGTTTTTT.

This chain connects TRBV6-1 to TRBJ2-1, with 8 bases fitting TRBD2. V shed 2 bases, J shed 0 bases, and the junction held 9 bases outside the gene matches. The CDR3 runs to 18 residues. From germline, CDR1 is MNHNS and CDR2 SASEGT. In nucleotides, the CDR3 is TGTGCCAGCAGTGAAAATCATCGGGGGGGGGTCTCCTACAATGAGCAGTTCTTC. Protein: CASSENHRGGVSYNEQFF.

The sample holds a few counts of this clonotype. The chain recombines TRBV6-1 with TRBJ1-2; TRBD1 matches 8 bases. J lost 7 bases, V lost 7 bases, and 5 bases had no gene match. CDR1 MNHNS and CDR2 SASEGT come from the germline V gene. CDR3 length equals 12 residues. CDR3 sequence: CASKQTGVGYTF. As DNA, the CDR3 is TGTGCCAGCAAGCAGACAGGGGTTGGCTACACCTTC.

The V and J genes are TRBV10-1 and TRBJ2-3; 8 bases match TRBD1. The CDR3 has 16 residues. CDR1 and CDR2 (germline): WNHNN, SYGVQD (reference sequence). Germline trimming cut 2 bases from V and 3 bases from J; bases unmatched to any gene: 7. CDR3 loop: CASSEIGQGDTDTQYF. DNA of the CDR3: TGCGCCAGCAGTGAGATCGGACAGGGCGATACAGATACGCAGTATTTT.

V and J are TRBV2 and TRBJ1-6; 7 nucleotides line up with TRBD1. The J segment lost 14 bases and the V segment lost 6 bases, leaving 10 bases of the junction unmatched. The CDR3 is made up of 13 amino acids. Looked up from germline, CDR1 is SNHLY and CDR2 is FYNNEI. Here the CDR3 reads CASRDRYLSTLHF. The CDR3 DNA follows: TGTGCCAGCAGGGACAGGTACCTCTCGACCCTCCACTTT. The full variable domain, with the rest looked up from reference TRBV2 and TRBJ1-6, is EPEVTQTPSHQVTQMGQEVILRCVPISNHLYFYWYRQILGQKVEFLVSFYNNEISEKSEIFDDQFSVERPDGSNFTLKIRSTKLEDSAMYFCASRDRYLSTLHFGNGTRLTVT.

V is TRBV12-3 or TRBV12-4 and J is TRBJ2-2, with a weak D call TRBD1 (5 bases). CDR3 length equals 15 residues. The V end was cut by 1 base, the J end by 1 base, with 7 bases between. In nucleotides, the CDR3 is TGTGCCAGCAGTTTAGGTGACAGGAACACCGGGGAGCTGTTTTTT. Protein sequence: CASSLGDRNTGELFF.

The chain recombines TRBV5-1 with TRBJ2-5, with 10 positions matching TRBD1. Per germline, CDR1 SGHRS and CDR2 YFSETQ. Trimming at V came to 4 bases and at J to 3 bases, leaving 6 bases not matched to a gene. The CDR3 spans 15 residues. The CDR3 coding sequence is TGCGCCAGCAGCATTGACGGGACAGGGGAAGAGACCCAGTACTTC. Protein product: CASSIDGTGEETQYF.

The chain couples TRBV12-3 or TRBV12-4 to TRBJ2-5, with no clear D. The CDR3 consists of 15 residues. Trimming cost V 3 bases and J 7 bases, with 18 bases left between them. The CDR3 DNA reads TGTGCCAGCAGTTTTGCAGGTCGAGTAAAGGGGACCCAGTACTTC. Its protein is CASSFAGRVKGTQYF.